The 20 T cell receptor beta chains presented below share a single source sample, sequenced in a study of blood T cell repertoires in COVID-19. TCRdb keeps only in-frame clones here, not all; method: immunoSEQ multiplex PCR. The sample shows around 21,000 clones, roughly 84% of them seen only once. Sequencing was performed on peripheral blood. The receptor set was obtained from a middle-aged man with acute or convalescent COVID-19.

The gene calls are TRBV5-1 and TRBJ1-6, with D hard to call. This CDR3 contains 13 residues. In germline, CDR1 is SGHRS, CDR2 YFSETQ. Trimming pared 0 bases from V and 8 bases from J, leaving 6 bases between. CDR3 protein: CASSLVPDSPLHF. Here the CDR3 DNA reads TGCGCCAGCAGCTTGGTTCCGGATTCACCCCTCCACTTT.

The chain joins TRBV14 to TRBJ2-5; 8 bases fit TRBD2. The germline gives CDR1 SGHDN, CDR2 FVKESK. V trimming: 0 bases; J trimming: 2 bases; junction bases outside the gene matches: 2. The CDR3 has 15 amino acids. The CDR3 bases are TGTGCCAGCAGCCAAGAAGGGACTAGACAAGAGACCCAGTACTTC. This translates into CASSQEGTRQETQYF.

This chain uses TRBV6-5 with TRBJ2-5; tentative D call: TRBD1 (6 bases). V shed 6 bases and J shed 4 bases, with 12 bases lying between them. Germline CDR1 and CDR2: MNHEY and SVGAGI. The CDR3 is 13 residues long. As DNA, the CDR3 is TGTGCCAGCAGCTCCTTGGGGGCAGAGACCCAGTACTTC. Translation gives CASSSLGAETQYF.

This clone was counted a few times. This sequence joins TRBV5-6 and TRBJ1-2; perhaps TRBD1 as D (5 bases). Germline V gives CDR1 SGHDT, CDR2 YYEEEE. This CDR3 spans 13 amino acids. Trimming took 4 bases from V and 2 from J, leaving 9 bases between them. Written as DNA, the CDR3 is TGTGCCAGCAGCCAAGACAGAAACTATGGCTACACCTTC. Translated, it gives CASSQDRNYGYTF.

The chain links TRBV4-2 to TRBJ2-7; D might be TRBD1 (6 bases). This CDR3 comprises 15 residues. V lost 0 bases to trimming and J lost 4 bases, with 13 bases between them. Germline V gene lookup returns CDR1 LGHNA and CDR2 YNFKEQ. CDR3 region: CASSQEGRGPYEQYF. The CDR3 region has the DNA TGTGCCAGCAGCCAAGAAGGCAGGGGACCATACGAGCAGTACTTC.

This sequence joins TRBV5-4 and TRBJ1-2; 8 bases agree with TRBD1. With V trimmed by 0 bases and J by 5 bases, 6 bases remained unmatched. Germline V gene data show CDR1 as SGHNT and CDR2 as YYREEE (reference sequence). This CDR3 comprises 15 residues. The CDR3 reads CASSLEQGAGYGYTF. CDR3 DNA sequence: TGTGCCAGCAGCTTGGAGCAGGGGGCAGGGTATGGCTACACCTTC.

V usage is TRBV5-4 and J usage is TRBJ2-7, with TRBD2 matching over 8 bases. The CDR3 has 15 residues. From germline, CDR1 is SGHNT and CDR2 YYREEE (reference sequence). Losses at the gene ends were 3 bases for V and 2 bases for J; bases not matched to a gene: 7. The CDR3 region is CASSSAGASAYEQYF. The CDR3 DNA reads TGTGCCAGCAGCTCAGCGGGGGCCTCAGCCTACGAGCAGTACTTC.

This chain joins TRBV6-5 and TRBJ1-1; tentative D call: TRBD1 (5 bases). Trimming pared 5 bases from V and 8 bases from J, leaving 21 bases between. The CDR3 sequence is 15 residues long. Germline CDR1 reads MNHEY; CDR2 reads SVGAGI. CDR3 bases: TGTGCCAGCAGTCCCGACCCAGGGATTTCGCGGGAAGCTTTCTTT. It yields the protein CASSPDPGISREAFF.

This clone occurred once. This chain's CDR3 is CASSQKTGTQHF. The CDR3, as DNA: TGTGCCAGCAGTCAAAAGACAGGAACCCAGCATTTT. The chain combines TRBV6-2 or TRBV6-3 with TRBJ1-5; TRBD1 is a possible D gene (6 bases). V was clipped by 5 bases and J by 11 bases, with 13 bases between them. This CDR3 has 12 amino acids. Germline V lookup: CDR1 MNHEY, CDR2 SVGEGT.

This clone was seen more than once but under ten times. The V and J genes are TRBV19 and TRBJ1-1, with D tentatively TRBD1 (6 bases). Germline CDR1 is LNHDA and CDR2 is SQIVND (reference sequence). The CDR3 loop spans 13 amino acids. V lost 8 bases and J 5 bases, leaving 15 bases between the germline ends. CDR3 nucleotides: TGTGCCAGTGGACCACAGGGTGGGACTGAAGCTTTCTTT. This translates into CASGPQGGTEAFF.

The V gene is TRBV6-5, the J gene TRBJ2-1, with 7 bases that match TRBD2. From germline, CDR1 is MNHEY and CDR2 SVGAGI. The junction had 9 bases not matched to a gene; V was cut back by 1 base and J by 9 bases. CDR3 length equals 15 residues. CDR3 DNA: TGTGCCAGCAGTTACTGGGGGTCGGGCGGGGGTGAGCAGTTCTTC. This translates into CASSYWGSGGGEQFF.

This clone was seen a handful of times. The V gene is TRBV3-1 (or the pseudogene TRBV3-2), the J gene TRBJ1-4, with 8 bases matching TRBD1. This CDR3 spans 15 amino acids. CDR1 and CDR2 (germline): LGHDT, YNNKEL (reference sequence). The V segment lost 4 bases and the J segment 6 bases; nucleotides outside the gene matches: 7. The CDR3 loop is CASSLYGTGDEKLFF. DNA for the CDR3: TGTGCCAGCAGCCTATACGGGACAGGCGATGAAAAACTGTTTTTT.

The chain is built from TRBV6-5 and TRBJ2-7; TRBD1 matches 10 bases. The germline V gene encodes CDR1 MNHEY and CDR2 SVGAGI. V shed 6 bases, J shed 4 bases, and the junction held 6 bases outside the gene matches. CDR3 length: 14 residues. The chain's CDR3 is CASRPGQGIYEQYF. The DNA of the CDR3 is TGTGCCAGCAGACCGGGACAGGGGATTTACGAGCAGTACTTC.

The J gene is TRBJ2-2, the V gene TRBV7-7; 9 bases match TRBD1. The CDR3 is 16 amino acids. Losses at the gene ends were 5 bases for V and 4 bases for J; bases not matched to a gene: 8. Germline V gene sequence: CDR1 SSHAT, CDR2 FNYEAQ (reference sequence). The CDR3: CASSARTGAATGELFF. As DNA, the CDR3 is TGTGCCAGCAGCGCGAGGACAGGGGCTGCCACCGGGGAGCTGTTTTTT.

CDR3: CASSLVSYSGRSGGYTF. Here the CDR3 DNA reads TGTGCCAGCAGCTTAGTATCGTACAGTGGGCGTTCCGGCGGCTACACCTTC. The chain employs TRBV7-3 and TRBJ1-2; no clear D. Germline assignment: CDR1 SGHTA and CDR2 FQGTGA. Trimming took off 2 bases at V and 8 bases at J, with 24 bases between the two ends. The CDR3 loop spans 17 amino acids.

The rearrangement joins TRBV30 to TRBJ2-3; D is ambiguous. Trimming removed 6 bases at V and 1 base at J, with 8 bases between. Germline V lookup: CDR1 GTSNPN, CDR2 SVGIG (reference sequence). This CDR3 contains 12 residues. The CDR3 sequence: CACGGGTDTQYF. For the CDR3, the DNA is TGTGCCTGCGGCGGAGGCACAGATACGCAGTATTTT.

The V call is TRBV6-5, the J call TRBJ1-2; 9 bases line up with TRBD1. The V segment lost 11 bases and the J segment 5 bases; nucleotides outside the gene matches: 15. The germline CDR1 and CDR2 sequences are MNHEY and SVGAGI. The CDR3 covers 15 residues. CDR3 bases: TGTGCCGGCGGGACAGGGTCAGGTTTTGGGTATGGCTACACCTTC. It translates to CAGGTGSGFGYGYTF.

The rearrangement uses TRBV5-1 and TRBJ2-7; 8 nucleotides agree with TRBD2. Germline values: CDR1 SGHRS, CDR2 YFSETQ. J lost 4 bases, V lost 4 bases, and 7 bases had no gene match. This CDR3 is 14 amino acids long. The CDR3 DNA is TGCGCCAGCAGCCCGTCCAGCGGGAGATACGAGCAGTACTTC. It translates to CASSPSSGRYEQYF.

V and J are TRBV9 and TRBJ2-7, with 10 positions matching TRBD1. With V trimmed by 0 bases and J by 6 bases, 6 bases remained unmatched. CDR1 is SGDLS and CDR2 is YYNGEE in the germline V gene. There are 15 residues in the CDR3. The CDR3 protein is CASSVDGQGDREQYF. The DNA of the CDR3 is TGTGCCAGCAGCGTAGATGGACAGGGGGATCGCGAGCAGTACTTC.

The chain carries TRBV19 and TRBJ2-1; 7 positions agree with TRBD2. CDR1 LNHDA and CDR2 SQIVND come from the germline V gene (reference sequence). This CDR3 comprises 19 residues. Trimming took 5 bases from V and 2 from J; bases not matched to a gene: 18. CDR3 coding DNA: TGTGCCAGTAGTGATCCTCGGGGAGGGAGGGCCGCCACCTACAATGAGCAGTTCTTC. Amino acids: CASSDPRGGRAATYNEQFF.